A single T cell receptor beta chain is shown here with its context. The antigen is not known. The CDR3 runs 15 residues. V lost 3 bases to trimming and J lost 0 bases, with 12 bases between them. CDR1 is DFQATT and CDR2 is SNEGSKA in the germline V gene (reference sequence). This record belongs to a study of blood T cells in healthy people across ages. Background on the study: Template-switching capture recovered about one barcoded beta molecule per two T cells.

The use of a sample-barcoded 5' primer and a J-beta primer mix characterized a second PCR of about 7 to 12 cycles. A single record per CDR3 protein comes from TCRdb applying MiXCR to the 5' RACE reads. Among about 800,000 distinct CDR3 sequences listed, approximately 25% were seen once. Broader study findings: In the absence of known donor CMV status, changes in expanded clonotypes were possibly confounded. The fall in TCR beta diversity per million T cells was roughly linear with age.

The sample also formed part of further work on T cells of mothers and their children. That report notes: The study found slightly higher but non-significant overlap in related versus unrelated mother-child pairs.

Sequenced: blood. This sequence joins TRBV20-1 and TRBJ2-1, with D hard to call. This TCR was recovered from a boy between 10 and 17 years old in good health. The CDR3 spells CSARAYQSSYNEQFF. CDR3 coding DNA: TGCAGTGCTAGGGCATACCAGAGCTCCTACAATGAGCAGTTCTTC.